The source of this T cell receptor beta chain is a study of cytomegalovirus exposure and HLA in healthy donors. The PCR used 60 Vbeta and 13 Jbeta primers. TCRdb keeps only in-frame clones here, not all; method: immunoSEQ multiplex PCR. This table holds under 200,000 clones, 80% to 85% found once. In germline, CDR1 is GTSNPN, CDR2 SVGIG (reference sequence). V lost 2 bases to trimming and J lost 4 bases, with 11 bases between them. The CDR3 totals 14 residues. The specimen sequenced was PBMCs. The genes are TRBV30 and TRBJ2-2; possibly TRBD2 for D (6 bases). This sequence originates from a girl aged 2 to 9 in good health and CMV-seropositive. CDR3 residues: CAWSRDSVTGELFF. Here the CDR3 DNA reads TGTGCCTGGAGTCGGGACTCCGTCACCGGGGAGCTGTTTTTT. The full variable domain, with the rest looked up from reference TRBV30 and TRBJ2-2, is SQTIHQWPATLVQPVGSPLSLECTVEGTSNPNLYWYRQAAGRGLQLLFYSVGIGQISSEVPQNLSASRPQDRQFILSSKKLLLSDSGFYLCAWSRDSVTGELFFGEGSRLTVL.